This entry concerns a single T cell receptor (beta chain). Its antigen is currently unknown. Amplification used 60 Vbeta primers and 13 Jbeta primers. Assay: immunoSEQ multiplex PCR; the TCRdb copy retains only in-frame clones and omits some. The sample consists of about 130,000 clones, 81% of them appearing once. The CDR3 consists of 13 residues. V gave up 2 bases and J gave up 1 base, with 5 bases separating them. Germline assignment: CDR1 GTSNPN and CDR2 SVGIG (reference sequence). The data were obtained in a study of cytomegalovirus exposure and HLA in healthy donors. Across the whole study: Early released data had roughly 81 million unique TCRs, all coming from HLA-typed donors. Study observations and caveats: According to the study, around 180 TCR beta chains were cytomegalovirus-associated.

The TCR comes from a man younger than 35 in good health and CMV-seronegative. Sequencing was done on a sample of PBMCs. The V and J genes are TRBV30 and TRBJ2-2; D remains unclear. The CDR3 here is CAWSRQNTGELFF. The CDR3, as DNA: TGTGCCTGGAGTCGACAGAACACCGGGGAGCTGTTTTTT. The full variable domain, completed using reference TRBV30 and TRBJ2-2, is SQTIHQWPATLVQPVGSPLSLECTVEGTSNPNLYWYRQAAGRGLQLLFYSVGIGQISSEVPQNLSASRPQDRQFILSSKKLLLSDSGFYLCAWSRQNTGELFFGEGSRLTVL.